A single sample is the source of the 22 T cell receptor beta chains below, sequenced in a study of blood T cell repertoires in COVID-19. Profiled with immunoSEQ multiplex PCR; TCRdb holds only in-frame clones, not every one. The repertoire has over 100,000 clones, 80% to 85% of them found once; the top ten carry 3.9%. Sequenced input: PBMCs or T cells enriched from blood (not recorded which). These receptor sequences come from a woman aged 25 to 39 who had recovered from COVID-19.

V is TRBV10-3 and J is TRBJ2-5, with D possibly TRBD1 on 6 matching bases. V lost 8 bases and J lost 1, with 8 bases in between. This CDR3 is 12 amino acids long. Germline CDR1 reads ENHRY; CDR2 reads SYGVKD. DNA for the CDR3: TGTGCCATCGGCAGGGGCCAAGAGACCCAGTACTTC. It encodes CAIGRGQETQYF.

This chain uses TRBV18 with TRBJ2-3; D is unclear. Looked up from germline, CDR1 is KGHSH and CDR2 is LQKENI. Trimming took off 1 base at V and 0 bases at J, with 8 bases between the two ends. CDR3 length: 15 residues. The CDR3 nucleotides read TGTGCCAGCTCACCACTACAGAGTAGCACAGATACGCAGTATTTT. It yields the protein CASSPLQSSTDTQYF.

The chain uses TRBV27 and TRBJ1-3; D ambiguous. The germline CDR1 and CDR2 sequences are MNHEY and SMNVEV (reference sequence). This CDR3 is 15 amino acids long. The germline V and J ends were trimmed by 4 bases and 6 bases, with 16 bases remaining between them. The CDR3 here is CASSYYGGRENTIYF. The CDR3 DNA follows: TGTGCCAGCAGTTACTACGGCGGCCGGGAAAACACCATATATTTT.

This clone was detected once. V usage is TRBV4-2 and J usage is TRBJ2-1, with D possibly TRBD1 on 6 matching bases. V was pared by 4 bases and J by 6 bases, with 28 bases between. The CDR3 covers 19 residues. Germline-derived CDR1 and CDR2 are LGHNA and YNFKEQ. CDR3 region: CASSPRGTGTQVGSNEQFF. The CDR3 DNA is TGTGCCAGCAGCCCAAGGGGCACCGGGACACAGGTCGGTAGCAATGAGCAGTTCTTC.

V is TRBV9 and J is TRBJ2-7; 10 bases are a match to TRBD2. The ends lost 3 bases at V and 3 bases at J; junction bases unmatched: 9. Per the germline V gene, CDR1 is SGDLS and CDR2 is YYNGEE. The CDR3 has 16 amino acids. CDR3 nucleotides: TGTGCCAGCAGCGCGTCAACCGGGACTAGCGACTACGAGCAGTACTTC. Protein sequence: CASSASTGTSDYEQYF.

The chain is built from TRBV28 and TRBJ2-7; 10 bases fit TRBD2. Germline assignment: CDR1 MDHEN and CDR2 SYDVKM. This CDR3 has 18 residues. The junction had 10 bases not matched to a gene; V was cut back by 2 bases and J by 0 bases. CDR3 sequence (DNA): TGTGCCAGCAGTTTACTCCTCAAACTAGCGGGGAGCTCCTACGAGCAGTACTTC. As protein: CASSLLLKLAGSSYEQYF.

V is TRBV18 and J is TRBJ2-7; 7 nucleotides line up with TRBD1. The germline CDR1 and CDR2 sequences are KGHSH and LQKENI. The CDR3 sequence is 14 residues long. The V and J ends lost 6 bases and 1 base, in that order; junction bases with no gene match: 6. Here the CDR3 DNA reads TGTGCCAGCTCGGCGGACAGGAGTTCCTACGAGCAGTACTTC. Translation: CASSADRSSYEQYF.

The genes are TRBV5-1 and TRBJ2-1; 16 bases are a match to TRBD2. Losses at the gene ends were 0 bases for V and 4 bases for J; bases not matched to a gene: 4. Germline-derived CDR1 and CDR2 are SGHRS and YFSETQ. The CDR3 spans 18 residues. The CDR3, as DNA: TGCGCCAGCAGCTTGGGGGGACTAGCGGGAGGGGCTTACAATGAGCAGTTCTTC. It encodes CASSLGGLAGGAYNEQFF.

The chain carries TRBV28 and TRBJ1-2; perhaps TRBD1 as D (5 bases). V lost 4 bases and J lost 6, with 12 bases in between. The germline V gene encodes CDR1 MDHEN and CDR2 SYDVKM. The CDR3 extends over 13 amino acids. The CDR3 is CASSSSFRDGYTF. In DNA, the CDR3 is TGTGCCAGCAGTTCATCTTTCAGGGATGGCTACACCTTC.

The genes are TRBV6-6 and TRBJ1-2; TRBD1 matches at 7 bases. Germline values: CDR1 MNHNY, CDR2 SVGAGI (reference sequence). The CDR3 runs to 17 residues. The J segment lost 0 bases and the V segment lost 6 bases, leaving 13 bases of the junction unmatched. CDR3 DNA sequence: TGTGCCAGCAGCCGAACGGGACAGTTTGGGCCTAACTATGGCTACACCTTC. Translating gives CASSRTGQFGPNYGYTF.

The genes are TRBV6-5 and TRBJ2-5; 7 nucleotides align to TRBD2. CDR3 size: 14 residues. The germline CDR1 and CDR2 sequences are MNHEY and SVGAGI. The trim removed 7 bases at V and 2 bases at J, leaving 7 bases unmatched. The CDR3 bases are TGTGCCAGCACCCCGGGACTATCACAAGAGACCCAGTACTTC. Translated, it gives CASTPGLSQETQYF.

This clone was found a few times. The chain uses TRBV2 and TRBJ1-1; possible D gene TRBD1, 5 bases. The germline CDR1 and CDR2 sequences are SNHLY and FYNNEI. Deletions cut 3 bases from V and 3 bases from J, with 8 bases between. The CDR3 runs 13 residues. The CDR3 loop is CASSDRGDTEAFF. The DNA for the CDR3 is TGTGCCAGCAGTGACCGGGGGGACACTGAAGCTTTCTTT.

The gene calls are TRBV12-3 or TRBV12-4 and TRBJ1-1; possibly TRBD1 for D (5 bases). The V and J ends lost 6 bases and 8 bases respectively, with 10 bases between them. The CDR3 length is 11 residues. CDR3 in amino acids: CASRGLTEAFF. The CDR3 DNA sequence: TGTGCCAGCAGGGGGCTTACAGAAGCTTTCTTT.

The chain joins TRBV9 to TRBJ2-1, with 7 bases aligning to TRBD2. J gave up 6 bases and V 0 bases, and 6 bases lay outside the gene matches. The germline CDR1 and CDR2 sequences are SGDLS and YYNGEE. This CDR3 region has 15 residues. The CDR3 reads CASSVATGEGNEQFF. CDR3 in DNA: TGTGCCAGCAGCGTAGCTACGGGGGAGGGCAATGAGCAGTTCTTC. The full variable domain, its missing parts supplied by reference TRBV9 and TRBJ2-1, is DSGVTQTPKHLITATGQRVTLRCSPRSGDLSVYWYQQSLDQGLQFLIQYYNGEERAKGNILERFSAQQFPDLHSELNLSSLELGDSALYFCASSVATGEGNEQFFGPGTRLTVL.

This rearrangement joins TRBV2 to TRBJ2-1; 7 bases agree with TRBD2. Germline V gene lookup returns CDR1 SNHLY and CDR2 FYNNEI. The V gene end was trimmed by 7 bases and the J gene end by 5 bases; junction bases not matched to a gene: 11. There are 15 residues in the CDR3. In DNA, the CDR3 is TGTGCCAGCAAGTTGGAGCGGGGAGCGAACAATGAGCAGTTCTTC. Protein product: CASKLERGANNEQFF.

This chain uses TRBV12-3 or TRBV12-4 with TRBJ1-2; D gene unclear. This CDR3 spans 13 amino acids. Trimming left V 6 bases short and J 4 bases short, with 12 bases between. The CDR3 nucleotides are TGTGCCAGCAGCGCCTTGGGCCCCTATGGCTACACCTTC. This sequence encodes CASSALGPYGYTF.

The rearrangement uses TRBV21-1 and TRBJ2-7; TRBD2 is the table's D call, not checked against the DNA. TRBV21-1 has pseudogene status. This CDR3 is built from 17 residues. In DNA, the CDR3 is TGTGCCAGCAGCAAAAGTTCCTTAGCGGGAGAATTCTACGAGCAGTACTTC. It yields the protein CASSKSSLAGEFYEQYF.

The rearrangement links TRBV6-5 to TRBJ2-1, with a tentative D call TRBD2 (6 bases). Deletions cut 7 bases from V and 5 bases from J, with 6 bases between. From germline, CDR1 is MNHEY and CDR2 SVGAGI. The CDR3 is 11 residues long. The CDR3, as DNA: TGTGCCAGCAAGCGGGACAATGAGCAGTTCTTC. The encoded protein is CASKRDNEQFF.

The chain has TRBV30 and TRBJ1-2; D may be TRBD1 (5 bases). Germline V gives CDR1 GTSNPN, CDR2 SVGIG (reference sequence). The CDR3 totals 12 residues. Trimming stripped 5 bases from V and 1 base from J, with 8 bases between. The CDR3 DNA reads TGTGCCTGGTTACAGGTTAACTATGGCTACACCTTC. Translating gives CAWLQVNYGYTF.

J is TRBJ1-4 and V is TRBV18; no definite D call. This CDR3 has 14 residues. Germline V gene sequence: CDR1 KGHSH, CDR2 LQKENI. V dropped 2 bases and J dropped 6 bases, with 10 bases sitting between them. CDR3 sequence reads: CASSPSGADEKLFF. Here the CDR3 DNA reads TGTGCCAGCTCACCATCAGGAGCGGATGAAAAACTGTTTTTT.

The V and J genes are TRBV7-9 and TRBJ2-1; D is possibly TRBD2 (6 bases). The germline V gene has CDR1 SEHNR and CDR2 FQNEAQ (reference sequence). This CDR3 region has 13 residues. V was clipped by 0 bases and J by 9 bases, with 9 bases between them. The CDR3 spells CASSLAPGSEQFF. DNA for the CDR3: TGTGCCAGCAGCTTAGCCCCCGGGAGTGAGCAGTTCTTC.

This clone was seen once. The chain links TRBV6-5 to TRBJ2-5, with 9 bases aligning to TRBD2. Germline CDR1 MNHEY, CDR2 SVGAGI. V dropped 6 bases and J dropped 4; count of bases not matched to a gene: 6. This CDR3 is built from 14 residues. The CDR3 region is CASRSSGRGETQYF. The CDR3 coding sequence is TGTGCCAGCAGAAGTAGCGGGAGAGGAGAGACCCAGTACTTC.